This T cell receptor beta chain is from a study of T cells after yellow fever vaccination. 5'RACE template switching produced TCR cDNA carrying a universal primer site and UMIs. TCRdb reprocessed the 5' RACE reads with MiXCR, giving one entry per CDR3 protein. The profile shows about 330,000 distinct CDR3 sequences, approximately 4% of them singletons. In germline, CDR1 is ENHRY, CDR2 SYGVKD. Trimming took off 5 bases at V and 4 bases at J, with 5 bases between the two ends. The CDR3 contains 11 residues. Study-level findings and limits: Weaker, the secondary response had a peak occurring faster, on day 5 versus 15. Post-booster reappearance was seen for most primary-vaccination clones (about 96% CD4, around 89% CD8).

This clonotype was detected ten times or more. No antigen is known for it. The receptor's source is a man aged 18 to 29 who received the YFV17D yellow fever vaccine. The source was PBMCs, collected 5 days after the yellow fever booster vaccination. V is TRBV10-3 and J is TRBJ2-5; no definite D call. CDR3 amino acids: CAISRGETQYF. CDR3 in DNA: TGTGCCATCAGTAGAGGAGAGACCCAGTACTTC.